These 22 T cell receptor beta chains share one sample of origin, sequenced in a study of vaccination and CD4 T cells after COVID-19. Time point specified: late sampling 161 to 241 days after vaccination in three convalescent patients. TCRdb processed the PCR reads anew with MiXCR; each CDR3 protein has one entry. This table holds tens of thousands of distinct CDR3 sequences, approximately 49% found once. The source material was CD4+ T cells from blood, sampled about 7 months after SARS-CoV-2 vaccination. The receptors stem from a human donor who had recovered from COVID-19.

This clonotype was detected a few times. The chain recombines TRBV7-2 with TRBJ2-7; 7 bases line up with TRBD2. The CDR3 has 17 residues. Germline trimming cut 5 bases from V and 3 bases from J; bases unmatched to any gene: 16. From germline, CDR1 is SGHTA and CDR2 FQGNSA. The CDR3 coding sequence is TGTGCCAGCAGCACCAAATGGGGGGGGGTTCAGGGCTACGAGCAGTACTTC. Its translation is CASSTKWGGVQGYEQYF.

The rearrangement joins TRBV5-6 to TRBJ2-5; weak D call: TRBD1 (5 bases). CDR3 length: 14 amino acids. V was shortened by 0 bases and J by 3 bases, with 9 bases between the two germline ends. From germline, CDR1 is SGHDT and CDR2 YYEEEE. Here the CDR3 reads CASSLDRIKETQYF. CDR3 coding DNA: TGTGCCAGCAGCTTGGACAGGATAAAAGAGACCCAGTACTTC.

The V call is TRBV27, the J call TRBJ1-6; no firm D call. Trimming shortened V by 2 bases and J by 6 bases, and 8 bases separated the two germline ends. The CDR3 extends over 14 amino acids. Per the germline V gene, CDR1 is MNHEY and CDR2 is SMNVEV (reference sequence). CDR3 bases: TGTGCCAGCAGTTTAAGGCAGAGTAATTCACCCCTCCACTTT. Protein: CASSLRQSNSPLHF.

The chain combines TRBV7-9 with TRBJ2-1; 13 bases match TRBD2. Germline V lookup: CDR1 SEHNR, CDR2 FQNEAQ (reference sequence). J gave up 6 bases and V 5 bases, and 13 bases lay outside the gene matches. This CDR3 contains 18 residues. CDR3 region: CASSQTSGRPLDINEQFF. CDR3 DNA: TGTGCCAGCAGCCAGACTAGCGGGAGGCCCCTTGATATCAATGAGCAGTTCTTC.

V and J are TRBV6-1 and TRBJ2-5, with D perhaps matching TRBD1 or TRBD2 (5 bases each). The V gene's germline CDR1 is MNHNS and CDR2 SASEGT. The CDR3 sequence is 13 residues long. The V end lost 9 bases, the J end lost 2 bases, and 13 bases lay between the germline ends. DNA of the CDR3: TGTGCCAGTAGCAGGGAGTTACAAGAGACCCAGTACTTC. Residues: CASSRELQETQYF.

The table lists this clonotype with a few counts. The J gene is TRBJ1-6, the V gene TRBV2; the D is unclear. CDR1 and CDR2 (germline): SNHLY, FYNNEI. The CDR3 contains 13 residues. Trimming pared 5 bases from V and 8 bases from J, leaving 10 bases between. In nucleotides, the CDR3 is TGTGCCAGCAGTTATCACGTCGATTCACCCCTCCACTTT. This gives the protein CASSYHVDSPLHF. The full variable domain, in which reference TRBV2 and TRBJ1-6 provide the parts outside the CDR3, is EPEVTQTPSHQVTQMGQEVILRCVPISNHLYFYWYRQILGQKVEFLVSFYNNEISEKSEIFDDQFSVERPDGSNFTLKIRSTKLEDSAMYFCASSYHVDSPLHFGNGTRLTVT.

CDR3 DNA sequence: TGCAGTGCTAGAGATCTGAGGAGTGGACAGCCCCAGCATTTT. Translating it yields CSARDLRSGQPQHF. The J gene is TRBJ1-5, the V gene TRBV20-1, with no clear D. The germline V gene has CDR1 DFQATT and CDR2 SNEGSKA (reference sequence). Trimming left V 0 bases short and J 7 bases short, with 13 bases between. This CDR3 has 14 residues.

This chain uses TRBV20-1 with TRBJ2-1; possible D gene TRBD1, 5 bases. CDR1 is DFQATT and CDR2 is SNEGSKA in the germline V gene (reference sequence). Trimming removed 0 bases at V and 6 bases at J, with 15 bases between. There are 15 residues in the CDR3. CDR3 residues: CSARDSMWGRNEQFF. The CDR3 bases are TGCAGTGCTAGAGATTCGATGTGGGGCCGCAATGAGCAGTTCTTC.

J is TRBJ2-1 and V is TRBV20-1; D is unclear. Germline V CDR1 and CDR2: DFQATT, SNEGSKA (reference sequence). The CDR3 length is 14 residues. V was trimmed by 0 bases and J by 3 bases, leaving 9 bases between them. CDR3 coding DNA: TGCAGTGCTAGAGACCCTTACGACTACAATGAGCAGTTCTTC. Protein sequence: CSARDPYDYNEQFF.

The chain employs TRBV10-2 and TRBJ1-6, with a possible D match to TRBD1 (5 bases). The germline V gene has CDR1 WSHSY and CDR2 SAAADI. The CDR3 extends over 17 amino acids. V was clipped by 5 bases and J by 9 bases, with 23 bases between them. In DNA form, the CDR3 reads TGCGCCAGCAGTCTTACGATAGGACACGACGTTGGTTCACCCCTCCACTTT. As protein: CASSLTIGHDVGSPLHF.

A few counts support this clonotype. The chain has TRBV7-2 and TRBJ2-5, with TRBD1 matching over 8 bases. Per the germline V gene, CDR1 is SGHTA and CDR2 is FQGNSA. This CDR3 is 16 amino acids long. V lost 7 bases to trimming and J lost 6 bases; unmatched junction nucleotides: 16. CDR3 amino acids: CASIQTGTGNGQTQYF. The DNA of the CDR3 is TGTGCCAGCATCCAGACCGGGACAGGTAACGGGCAGACCCAGTACTTC.

The CDR3 spells CASSPTGITYNEQFF. As DNA, the CDR3 is TGTGCCAGCAGTCCGACAGGGATAACCTACAATGAGCAGTTCTTC. This rearrangement joins TRBV6-1 to TRBJ2-1; 7 bases fit TRBD1. The CDR3 runs 15 residues. In germline, CDR1 is MNHNS, CDR2 SASEGT. The V and J ends lost 5 bases and 2 bases, in that order; junction bases with no gene match: 6.

The V call is TRBV11-2, the J call TRBJ2-1, with D perhaps matching TRBD2 (7 bases). The CDR3 extends over 16 amino acids. Germline V CDR1 and CDR2: SGHAT, FQNNGV. V lost 5 bases and J 7 bases, leaving 21 bases between the germline ends. DNA of the CDR3: TGTGCCAGCAGCCGTAGAGGGGGGGCCAGGCGGAATGAGCAGTTCTTC. Translated: CASSRRGGARRNEQFF.

The V and J genes are TRBV20-1 and TRBJ2-4, with D unresolved. V lost 2 bases to trimming and J lost 0 bases, with 5 bases between them. Looked up from germline, CDR1 is DFQATT and CDR2 is SNEGSKA (reference sequence). The CDR3 sequence is 13 residues long. The chain's CDR3 is CSARISAKNIQYF. CDR3 bases: TGCAGTGCTAGAATCTCAGCCAAAAACATTCAGTACTTC.

The rearrangement uses TRBV7-2 and TRBJ2-1; unclear D gene. Germline V gives CDR1 SGHTA, CDR2 FQGNSA. Trimming took 2 bases from V and 3 from J, leaving 11 bases between them. The CDR3 totals 15 residues. This chain's CDR3 is CASSLNGFLYNEQFF. The CDR3 DNA is TGTGCCAGCAGCTTAAACGGTTTCCTCTACAATGAGCAGTTCTTC.

This clonotype was seen more than once but under ten times. J is TRBJ2-6 and V is TRBV6-1; D remains ambiguous. Trimming removed 7 bases from V and 2 bases from J, with 15 bases in between. The CDR3 runs to 16 residues. CDR1 and CDR2 (germline): MNHNS, SASEGT. As DNA, the CDR3 is TGTGCCAGCATAACGTCCAGAATAGCTGGGGCCAACGTCCTGACTTTC. Protein sequence: CASITSRIAGANVLTF.

The chain joins TRBV7-2 to TRBJ2-7, with D possibly being TRBD2 (5 bases). This CDR3 region has 14 residues. Germline CDR1 reads SGHTA; CDR2 reads FQGNSA. V was pared by 2 bases and J by 4 bases, with 12 bases between. CDR3 protein: CASSLNEGVYEQYF. The CDR3, as DNA: TGTGCCAGCAGCTTAAATGAGGGAGTTTACGAGCAGTACTTC.

The chain combines TRBV29-1 with TRBJ2-7, with 7 bases fitting TRBD2. The CDR3 has 11 residues. Trimming removed 7 bases from V and 2 bases from J; junction bases left unmatched: 2. Germline values: CDR1 SQVTM, CDR2 ANQGSEA. The CDR3 is CSAGGPYEQYF. The CDR3 DNA reads as TGCAGCGCGGGGGGTCCCTACGAGCAGTACTTC.

This clonotype was counted a single time. The chain carries TRBV20-1 and TRBJ2-5; 8 bases agree with TRBD1. The CDR3 is 13 residues long. Germline V gene sequence: CDR1 DFQATT, CDR2 SNEGSKA (reference sequence). The trim removed 6 bases at V and 2 bases at J, leaving 5 bases unmatched. CDR3 DNA: TGCAGTGCGTCGGGACAGGTTCAAGAGACCCAGTACTTC. Amino acid sequence: CSASGQVQETQYF.

The chain has TRBV6-1 and TRBJ2-1; tentatively, D is TRBD1 or TRBD2 (5 bases each). V lost 6 bases and J lost 4, with 16 bases in between. The length of the CDR3 is 15 residues. Per the germline V gene, CDR1 is MNHNS and CDR2 is SASEGT. In DNA form, the CDR3 reads TGTGCCAGCAGCTATGGACAAGGGGAGTACAATGAGCAGTTCTTC. Its translation: CASSYGQGEYNEQFF.

This clonotype has only one observation. This chain links TRBV6-2 or TRBV6-3 with TRBJ1-6, with no clear D. Germline CDR1 reads MNHEY; CDR2 reads SVGEGT. This CDR3 region has 12 residues. Trimming cost V 2 bases and J 9 bases, with 5 bases left between them. CDR3 sequence (DNA): TGTGCCAGCAGTTACGGTTTTTCACCCCTCCACTTT. Residues: CASSYGFSPLHF.

The sample holds a few counts of this clonotype. The chain employs TRBV27 and TRBJ1-5; D possibly corresponds to TRBD1 (5 bases). The CDR3 covers 11 residues. Trimming stripped 4 bases from V and 11 bases from J, with 9 bases between. CDR1 and CDR2 from the germline V gene are MNHEY and SMNVEV (reference sequence). In DNA, the CDR3 is TGTGCCAGCAGTTCGGGGGGGGCCCAGCATTTT. Protein sequence: CASSSGGAQHF.